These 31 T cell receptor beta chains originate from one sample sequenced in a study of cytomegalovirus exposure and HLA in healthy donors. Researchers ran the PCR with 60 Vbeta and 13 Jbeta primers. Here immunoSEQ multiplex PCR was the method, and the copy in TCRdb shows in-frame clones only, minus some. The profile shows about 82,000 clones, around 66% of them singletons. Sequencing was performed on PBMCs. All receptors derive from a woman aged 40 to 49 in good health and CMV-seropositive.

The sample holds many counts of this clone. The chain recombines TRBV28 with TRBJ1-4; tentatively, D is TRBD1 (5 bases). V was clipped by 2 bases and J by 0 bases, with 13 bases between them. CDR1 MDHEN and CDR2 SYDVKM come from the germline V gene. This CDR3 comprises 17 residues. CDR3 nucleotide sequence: TGTGCCAGCAGTTTAACCCGCGGGGGGGCAACTAATGAAAAACTGTTTTTT. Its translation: CASSLTRGGATNEKLFF.

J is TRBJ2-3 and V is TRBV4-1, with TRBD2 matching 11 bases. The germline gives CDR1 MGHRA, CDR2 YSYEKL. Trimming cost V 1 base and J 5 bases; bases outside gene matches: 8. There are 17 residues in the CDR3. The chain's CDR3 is CASSQGLAGGTGDTQYF. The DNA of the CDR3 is TGCGCCAGCAGCCAAGGGCTAGCGGGAGGAACTGGAGATACGCAGTATTTT.

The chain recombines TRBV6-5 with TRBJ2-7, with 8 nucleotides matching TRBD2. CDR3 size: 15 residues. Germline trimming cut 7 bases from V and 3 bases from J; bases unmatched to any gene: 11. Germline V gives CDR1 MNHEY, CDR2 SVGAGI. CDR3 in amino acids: CASTRGGSGDYEQYF. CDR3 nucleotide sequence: TGTGCCAGCACCCGGGGGGGTAGCGGAGACTACGAGCAGTACTTC.

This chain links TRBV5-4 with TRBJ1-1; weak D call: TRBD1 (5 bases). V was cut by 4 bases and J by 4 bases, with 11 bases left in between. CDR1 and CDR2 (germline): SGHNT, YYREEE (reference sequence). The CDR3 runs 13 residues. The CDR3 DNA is TGTGCCAGCAGCGCAACGGGGGGCACTGAAGCTTTCTTT. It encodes CASSATGGTEAFF.

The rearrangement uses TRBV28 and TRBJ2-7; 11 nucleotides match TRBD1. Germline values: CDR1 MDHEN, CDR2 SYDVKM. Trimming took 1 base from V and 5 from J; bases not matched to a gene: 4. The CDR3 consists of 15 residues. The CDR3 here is CASSLSRDRGNEQYF. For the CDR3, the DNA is TGTGCCAGCAGTTTATCCCGGGACAGGGGGAACGAGCAGTACTTC.

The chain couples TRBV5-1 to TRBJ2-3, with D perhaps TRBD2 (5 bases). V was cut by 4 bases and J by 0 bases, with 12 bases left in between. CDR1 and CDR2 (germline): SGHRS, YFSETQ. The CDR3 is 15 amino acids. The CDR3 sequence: CASSPSPSSTDTQYF. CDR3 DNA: TGCGCCAGCAGCCCGTCGCCTAGCAGCACAGATACGCAGTATTTT.

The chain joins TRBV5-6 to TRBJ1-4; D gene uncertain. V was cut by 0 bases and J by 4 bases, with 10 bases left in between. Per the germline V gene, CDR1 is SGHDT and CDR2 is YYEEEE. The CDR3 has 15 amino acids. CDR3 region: CASSLGQQFNEKLFF. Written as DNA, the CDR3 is TGTGCCAGCAGCTTGGGTCAACAGTTTAATGAAAAACTGTTTTTT.

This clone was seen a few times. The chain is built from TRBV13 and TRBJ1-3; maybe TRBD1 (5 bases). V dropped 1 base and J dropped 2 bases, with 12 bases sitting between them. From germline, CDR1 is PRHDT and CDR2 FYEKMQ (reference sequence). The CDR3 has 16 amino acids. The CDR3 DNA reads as TGTGCCAGCAGCTTAGTCCCAGGGTTTACTGGAAACACCATATATTTT. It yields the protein CASSLVPGFTGNTIYF.

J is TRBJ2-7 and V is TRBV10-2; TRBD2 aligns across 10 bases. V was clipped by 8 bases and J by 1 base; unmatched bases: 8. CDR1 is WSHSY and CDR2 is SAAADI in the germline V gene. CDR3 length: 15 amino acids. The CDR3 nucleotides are TGCGCCAGCTTTAGGACTAGCGGTCCTTCCTACGAGCAGTACTTC. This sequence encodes CASFRTSGPSYEQYF.

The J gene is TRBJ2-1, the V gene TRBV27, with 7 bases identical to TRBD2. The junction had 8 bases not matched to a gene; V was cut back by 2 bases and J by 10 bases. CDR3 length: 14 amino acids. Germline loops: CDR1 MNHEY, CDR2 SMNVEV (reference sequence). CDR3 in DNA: TGTGCCAGCAGTTTACAGGGCCCGGGACTAGAGCAGTTCTTC. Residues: CASSLQGPGLEQFF.

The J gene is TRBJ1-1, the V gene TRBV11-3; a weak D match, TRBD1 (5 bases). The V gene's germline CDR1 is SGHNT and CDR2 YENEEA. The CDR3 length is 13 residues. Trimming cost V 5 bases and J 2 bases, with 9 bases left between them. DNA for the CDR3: TGTGCCAGCAGCACCGACAGTAACACTGAAGCTTTCTTT. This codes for CASSTDSNTEAFF.

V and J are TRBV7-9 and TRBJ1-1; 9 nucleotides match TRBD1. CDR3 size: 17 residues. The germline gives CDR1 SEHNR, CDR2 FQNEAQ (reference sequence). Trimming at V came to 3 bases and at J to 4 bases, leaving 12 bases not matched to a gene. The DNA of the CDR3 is TGTGCCAGCAGCTTTACATACGGACGACAGGGGGTCACTGAAGCTTTCTTT. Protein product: CASSFTYGRQGVTEAFF.

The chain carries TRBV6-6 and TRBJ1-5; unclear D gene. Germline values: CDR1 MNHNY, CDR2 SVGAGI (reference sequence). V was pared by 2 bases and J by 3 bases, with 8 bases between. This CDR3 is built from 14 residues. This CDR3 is CASSYPGNNQPQHF. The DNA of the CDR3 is TGTGCCAGCAGTTACCCGGGTAACAATCAGCCCCAGCATTTT.

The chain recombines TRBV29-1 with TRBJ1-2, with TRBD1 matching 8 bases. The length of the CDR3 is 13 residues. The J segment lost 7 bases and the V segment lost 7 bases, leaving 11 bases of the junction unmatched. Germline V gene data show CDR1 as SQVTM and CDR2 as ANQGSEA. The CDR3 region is CSGGNRGIGGYTF. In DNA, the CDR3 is TGCAGCGGAGGGAACAGGGGGATAGGTGGCTACACCTTC.

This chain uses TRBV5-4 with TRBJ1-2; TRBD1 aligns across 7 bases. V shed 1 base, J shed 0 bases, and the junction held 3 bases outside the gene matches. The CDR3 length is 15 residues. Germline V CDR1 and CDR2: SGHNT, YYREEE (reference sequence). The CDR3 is CASSLLDRPNYGYTF. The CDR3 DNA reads TGTGCCAGCAGCTTGTTGGACAGGCCTAACTATGGCTACACCTTC.

CDR3 protein: CASSQAASSYGYTF. The CDR3 DNA follows: TGCGCCAGCAGCCAGGCGGCCTCGTCCTATGGCTACACCTTC. This chain connects TRBV4-1 to TRBJ1-2; D unclear. The CDR3 length is 14 residues. The germline CDR1 and CDR2 sequences are MGHRA and YSYEKL. V shed 3 bases and J shed 4 bases, with 12 bases lying between them.

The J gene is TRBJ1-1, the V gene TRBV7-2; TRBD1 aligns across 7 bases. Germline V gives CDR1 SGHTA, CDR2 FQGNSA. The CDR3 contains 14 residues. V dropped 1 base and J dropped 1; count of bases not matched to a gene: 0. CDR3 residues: CASSLGQGNTEAFF. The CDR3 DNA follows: TGTGCCAGCAGCTTAGGACAGGGGAACACTGAAGCTTTCTTT.

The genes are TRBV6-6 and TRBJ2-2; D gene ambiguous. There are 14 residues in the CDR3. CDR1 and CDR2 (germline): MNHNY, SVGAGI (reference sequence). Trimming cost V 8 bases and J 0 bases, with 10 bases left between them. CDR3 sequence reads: CASADSANTGELFF. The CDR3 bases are TGTGCCAGCGCGGATTCAGCGAACACCGGGGAGCTGTTTTTT.

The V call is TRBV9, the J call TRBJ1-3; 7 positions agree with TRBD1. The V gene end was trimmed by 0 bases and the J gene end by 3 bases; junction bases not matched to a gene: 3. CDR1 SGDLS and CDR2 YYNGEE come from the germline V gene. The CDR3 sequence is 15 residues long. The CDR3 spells CASSVARTGGNTIYF. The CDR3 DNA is TGTGCCAGCAGCGTAGCCAGGACAGGTGGAAACACCATATATTTT.

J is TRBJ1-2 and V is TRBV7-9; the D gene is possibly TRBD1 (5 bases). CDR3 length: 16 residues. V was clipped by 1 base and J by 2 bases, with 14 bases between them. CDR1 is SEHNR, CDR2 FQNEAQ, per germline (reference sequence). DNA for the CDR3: TGTGCCAGCAGCTTAGAAGGGGTAAAAGCCAACTATGGCTACACCTTC. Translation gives CASSLEGVKANYGYTF.

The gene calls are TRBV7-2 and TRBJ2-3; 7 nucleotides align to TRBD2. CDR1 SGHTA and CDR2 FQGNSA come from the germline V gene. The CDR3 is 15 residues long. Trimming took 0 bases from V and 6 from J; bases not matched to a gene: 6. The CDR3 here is CASSLAGNSGDTQYF. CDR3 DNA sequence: TGTGCCAGCAGCTTAGCGGGAAATAGCGGGGATACGCAGTATTTT.

The CDR3 sequence is CASSLNRGRGETQYF. Written as DNA, the CDR3 is TGTGCCAGCAGCTTGAACAGGGGGCGCGGGGAGACCCAGTACTTC. This chain links TRBV5-4 with TRBJ2-5; 9 bases map to TRBD1. Germline CDR1 SGHNT, CDR2 YYREEE (reference sequence). V lost 1 base and J lost 5; bases outside the gene matches: 6. This CDR3 is 15 amino acids long.

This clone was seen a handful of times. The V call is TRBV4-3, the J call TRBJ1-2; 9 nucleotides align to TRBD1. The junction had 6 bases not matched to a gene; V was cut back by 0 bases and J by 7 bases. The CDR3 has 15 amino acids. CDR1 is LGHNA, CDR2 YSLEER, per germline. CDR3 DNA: TGCGCCAGCAGCCAAGAGGGACAGGGCGTTGTTGGCTACACCTTC. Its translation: CASSQEGQGVVGYTF.

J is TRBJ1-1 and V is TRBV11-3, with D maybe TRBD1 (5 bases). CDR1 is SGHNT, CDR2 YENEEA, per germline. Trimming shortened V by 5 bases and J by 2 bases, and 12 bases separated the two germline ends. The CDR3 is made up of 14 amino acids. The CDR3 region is CASSLGQANTEAFF. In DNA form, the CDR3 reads TGTGCCAGCAGCCTGGGGCAGGCAAACACTGAAGCTTTCTTT. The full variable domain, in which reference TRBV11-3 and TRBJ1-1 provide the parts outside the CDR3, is EAGVVQSPRYKIIEKKQPVAFWCNPISGHNTLYWYLQNLGQGPELLIRYENEEAVDDSQLPKDRFSAERLKGVDSTLKIQPAELGDSAVYLCASSLGQANTEAFFGQGTRLTVV.

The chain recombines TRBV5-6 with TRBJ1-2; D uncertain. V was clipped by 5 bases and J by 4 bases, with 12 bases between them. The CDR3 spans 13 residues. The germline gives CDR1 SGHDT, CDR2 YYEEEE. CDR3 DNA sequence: TGTGCCAGCAGAACCTCAGATTTCTATGGCTACACCTTC. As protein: CASRTSDFYGYTF.

CDR3 nucleotides: TGTGCCAGCAGCTTAGGATTGGAGGGTTATGGCTACACCTTC. Translated, it gives CASSLGLEGYGYTF. The chain uses TRBV11-2 and TRBJ1-2, with D hard to call. The CDR3 contains 14 residues. V was cut by 1 base and J by 5 bases, with 11 bases left in between. Germline V gene sequence: CDR1 SGHAT, CDR2 FQNNGV. Supplemented by reference TRBV11-2 and TRBJ1-2, the full variable domain reads EAGVAQSPRYKIIEKRQSVAFWCNPISGHATLYWYQQILGQGPKLLIQFQNNGVVDDSQLPKDRFSAERLKGVDSTLKIQPAKLEDSAVYLCASSLGLEGYGYTFGSGTRLTVV.

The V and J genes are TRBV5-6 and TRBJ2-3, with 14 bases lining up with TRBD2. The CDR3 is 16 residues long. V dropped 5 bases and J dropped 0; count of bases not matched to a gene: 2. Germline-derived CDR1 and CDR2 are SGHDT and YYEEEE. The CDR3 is CASSRTSGRSTDTQYF. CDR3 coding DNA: TGTGCCAGCAGTCGGACTAGCGGGAGGAGCACAGATACGCAGTATTTT. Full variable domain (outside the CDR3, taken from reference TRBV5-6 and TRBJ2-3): DAGVTQSPTHLIKTRGQQVTLRCSPKSGHDTVSWYQQALGQGPQFIFQYYEEEERQRGNFPDRFSGHQFPNYSSELNVNALLLGDSALYLCASSRTSGRSTDTQYFGPGTRLTVL.

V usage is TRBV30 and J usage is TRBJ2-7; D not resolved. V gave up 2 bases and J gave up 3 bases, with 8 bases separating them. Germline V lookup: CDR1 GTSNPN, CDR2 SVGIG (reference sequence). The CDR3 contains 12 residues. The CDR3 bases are TGTGCCTGGAGTAAGAACAGCTACGAGCAGTACTTC. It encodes CAWSKNSYEQYF.

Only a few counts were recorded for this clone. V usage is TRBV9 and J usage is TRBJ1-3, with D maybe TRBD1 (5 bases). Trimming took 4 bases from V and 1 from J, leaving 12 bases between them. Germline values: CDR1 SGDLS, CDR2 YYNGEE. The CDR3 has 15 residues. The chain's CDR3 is CASSFGQKSGNTIYF. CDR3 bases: TGTGCCAGCAGCTTCGGACAAAAGTCTGGAAACACCATATATTTT.

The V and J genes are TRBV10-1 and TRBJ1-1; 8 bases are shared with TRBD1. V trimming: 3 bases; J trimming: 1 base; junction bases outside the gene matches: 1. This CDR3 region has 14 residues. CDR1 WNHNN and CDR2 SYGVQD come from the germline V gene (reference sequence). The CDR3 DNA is TGCGCCAGCAGTGACGGACAGGGGAACACTGAAGCTTTCTTT. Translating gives CASSDGQGNTEAFF.

The DNA for the CDR3 is TGTGCCATAACTCTATCCCCCTACGGGGGCTACACCTTC. It encodes CAITLSPYGGYTF. V gene TRBV10-3 combines with J gene TRBJ1-2; unclear D gene. The CDR3 spans 13 residues. V was pared by 9 bases and J by 8 bases, with 19 bases between. Germline CDR1 reads ENHRY; CDR2 reads SYGVKD.